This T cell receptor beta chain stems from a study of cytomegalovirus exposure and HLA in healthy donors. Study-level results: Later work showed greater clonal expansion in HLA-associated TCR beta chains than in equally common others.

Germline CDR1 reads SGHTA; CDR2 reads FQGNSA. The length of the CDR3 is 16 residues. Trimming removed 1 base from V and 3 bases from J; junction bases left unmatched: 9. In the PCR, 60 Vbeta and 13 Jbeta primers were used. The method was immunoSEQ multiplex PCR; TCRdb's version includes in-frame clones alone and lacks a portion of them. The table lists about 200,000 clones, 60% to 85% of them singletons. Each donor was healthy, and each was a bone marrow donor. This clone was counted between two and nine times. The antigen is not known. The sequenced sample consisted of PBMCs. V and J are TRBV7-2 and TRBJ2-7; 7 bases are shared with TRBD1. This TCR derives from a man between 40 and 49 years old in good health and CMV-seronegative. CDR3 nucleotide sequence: TGTGCCAGCAGCTTAGACAGGGGTCAGCTTCTCTACGAGCAGTACTTC. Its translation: CASSLDRGQLLYEQYF.